This TCR beta chain emerged from a study of T cell repertoires and HLA-DP antigens. This table comes from immunoSEQ multiplex PCR, and its TCRdb copy is limited to in-frame clones, with some not included. The sample records about 89,000 clones, 86% being singletons. This clone was found a few times. Its antigen remains unidentified. The receptor comes from a man aged 50-60 years in good health and CMV-seronegative. The sequencing sample was made of CD4+ T cells from PBMCs.

The CDR3 region is CASSAGGRPQETQYF. The DNA for the CDR3 is TGCGCCAGCAGTGCTGGCGGGAGGCCTCAAGAGACCCAGTACTTC. V is TRBV10-1 and J is TRBJ2-5; TRBD2 matches 8 bases. CDR3 length: 15 amino acids. The J segment lost 2 bases and the V segment lost 4 bases, leaving 6 bases of the junction unmatched. Looked up from germline, CDR1 is WNHNN and CDR2 is SYGVQD (reference sequence).